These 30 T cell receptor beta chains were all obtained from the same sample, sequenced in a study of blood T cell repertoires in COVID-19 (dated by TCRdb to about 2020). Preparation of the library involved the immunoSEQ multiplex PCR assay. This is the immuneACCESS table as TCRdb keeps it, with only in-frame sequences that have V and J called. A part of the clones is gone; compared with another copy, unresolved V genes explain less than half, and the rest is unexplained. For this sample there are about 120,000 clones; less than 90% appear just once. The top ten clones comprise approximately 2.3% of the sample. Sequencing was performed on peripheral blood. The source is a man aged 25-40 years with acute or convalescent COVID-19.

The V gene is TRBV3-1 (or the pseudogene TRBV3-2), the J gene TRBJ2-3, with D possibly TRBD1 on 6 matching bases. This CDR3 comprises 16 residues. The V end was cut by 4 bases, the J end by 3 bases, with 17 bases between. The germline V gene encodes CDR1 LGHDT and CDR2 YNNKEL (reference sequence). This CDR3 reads CASSPPPGAGTDTQYF. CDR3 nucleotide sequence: TGTGCCAGCAGCCCCCCCCCAGGGGCGGGTACAGATACGCAGTATTTT.

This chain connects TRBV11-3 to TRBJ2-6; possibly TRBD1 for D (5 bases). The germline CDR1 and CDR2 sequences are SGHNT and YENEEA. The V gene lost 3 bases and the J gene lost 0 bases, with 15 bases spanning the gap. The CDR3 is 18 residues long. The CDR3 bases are TGTGCCAGCAGCTTGGGGCAGCCCTCTCTCTCTGGGGCCAACGTCCTGACTTTC. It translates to CASSLGQPSLSGANVLTF.

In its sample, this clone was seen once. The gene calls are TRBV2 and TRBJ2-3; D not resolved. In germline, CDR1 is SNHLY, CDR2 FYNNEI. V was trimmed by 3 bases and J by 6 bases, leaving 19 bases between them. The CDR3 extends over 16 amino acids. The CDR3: CASSDSQSRRTDTQYF. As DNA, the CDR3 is TGTGCCAGCAGTGATTCACAGAGTCGGCGTACTGATACGCAGTATTTT.

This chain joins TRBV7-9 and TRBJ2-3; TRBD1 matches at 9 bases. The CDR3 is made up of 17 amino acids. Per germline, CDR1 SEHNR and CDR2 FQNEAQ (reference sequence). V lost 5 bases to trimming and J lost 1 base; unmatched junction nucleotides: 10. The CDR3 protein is CASSRPYGQGRTDTQYF. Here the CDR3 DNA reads TGTGCCAGCAGCCGCCCTTACGGACAGGGGCGCACAGATACGCAGTATTTT.

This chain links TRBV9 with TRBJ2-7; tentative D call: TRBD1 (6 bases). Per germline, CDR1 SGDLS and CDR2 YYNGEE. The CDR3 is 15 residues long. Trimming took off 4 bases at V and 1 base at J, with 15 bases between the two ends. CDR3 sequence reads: CASSPLGTRSYEQYF. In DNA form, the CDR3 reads TGTGCCAGCAGCCCCCTAGGGACACGGTCCTACGAGCAGTACTTC. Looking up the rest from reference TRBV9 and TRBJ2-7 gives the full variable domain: DSGVTQTPKHLITATGQRVTLRCSPRSGDLSVYWYQQSLDQGLQFLIQYYNGEERAKGNILERFSAQQFPDLHSELNLSSLELGDSALYFCASSPLGTRSYEQYFGPGTRLTVT.

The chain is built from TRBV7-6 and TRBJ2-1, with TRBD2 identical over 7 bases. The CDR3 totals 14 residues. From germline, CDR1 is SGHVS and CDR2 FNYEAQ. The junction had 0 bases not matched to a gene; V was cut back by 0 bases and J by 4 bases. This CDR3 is CASSLAGGYNEQFF. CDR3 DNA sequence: TGTGCCAGCAGCTTAGCGGGAGGGTACAATGAGCAGTTCTTC.

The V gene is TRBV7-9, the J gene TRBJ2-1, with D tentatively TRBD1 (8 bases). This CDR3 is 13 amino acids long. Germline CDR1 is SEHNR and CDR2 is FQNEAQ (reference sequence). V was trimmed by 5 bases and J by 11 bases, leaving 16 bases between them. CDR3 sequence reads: CASSQTGGEKQFF. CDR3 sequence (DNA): TGTGCCAGCAGCCAAACAGGGGGGGAAAAGCAGTTCTTC.

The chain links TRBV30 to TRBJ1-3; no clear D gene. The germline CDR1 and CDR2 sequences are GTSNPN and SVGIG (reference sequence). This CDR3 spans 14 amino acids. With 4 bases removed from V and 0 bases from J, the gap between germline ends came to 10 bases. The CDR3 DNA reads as TGTGCCTGGATTTATTCCGGCTCTGGAAACACCATATATTTT. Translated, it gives CAWIYSGSGNTIYF.

CDR3 sequence: CASSLYGFGGDVPSEQYV. The CDR3 region has the DNA TGTGCCAGCAGCTTGTATGGCTTCGGGGGGGATGTACCCTCTGAGCAGTACGTC. The rearrangement links TRBV5-6 to TRBJ2-7; 8 bases are shared with TRBD2. V trimming: 1 base; J trimming: 7 bases; junction bases outside the gene matches: 19. This CDR3 contains 18 residues. Germline V lookup: CDR1 SGHDT, CDR2 YYEEEE.

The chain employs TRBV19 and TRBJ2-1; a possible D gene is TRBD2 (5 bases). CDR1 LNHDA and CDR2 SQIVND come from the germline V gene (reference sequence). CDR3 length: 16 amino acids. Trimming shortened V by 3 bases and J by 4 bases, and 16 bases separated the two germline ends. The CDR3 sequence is CASSMDSRRPYNEQFF. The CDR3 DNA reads TGTGCCAGTAGTATGGACTCCCGGAGACCGTACAATGAGCAGTTCTTC.

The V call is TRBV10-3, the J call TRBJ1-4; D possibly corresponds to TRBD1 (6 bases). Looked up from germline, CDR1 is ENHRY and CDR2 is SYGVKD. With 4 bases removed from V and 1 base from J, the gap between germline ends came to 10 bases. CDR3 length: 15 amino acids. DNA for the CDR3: TGTGCCATCAGTGGAGAAGGGGGAACTAATGAAAAACTGTTTTTT. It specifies CAISGEGGTNEKLFF.

Here the CDR3 reads CASSLESSRQGGGYTF. CDR3 sequence (DNA): TGTGCCAGCAGCTTAGAATCGTCCCGCCAAGGGGGTGGCTACACCTTC. This chain links TRBV7-2 with TRBJ1-2, with D possibly matching TRBD1 (6 bases). The V gene's germline CDR1 is SGHTA and CDR2 FQGNSA. Trimming took off 1 base at V and 7 bases at J, with 19 bases between the two ends. The CDR3 has 16 residues.

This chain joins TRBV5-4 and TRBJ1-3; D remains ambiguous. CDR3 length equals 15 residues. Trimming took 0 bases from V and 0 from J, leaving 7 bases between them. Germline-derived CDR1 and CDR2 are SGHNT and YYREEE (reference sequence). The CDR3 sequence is CASSLDTFSGNTIYF. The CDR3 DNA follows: TGTGCCAGCAGCTTGGATACATTCTCTGGAAACACCATATATTTT.

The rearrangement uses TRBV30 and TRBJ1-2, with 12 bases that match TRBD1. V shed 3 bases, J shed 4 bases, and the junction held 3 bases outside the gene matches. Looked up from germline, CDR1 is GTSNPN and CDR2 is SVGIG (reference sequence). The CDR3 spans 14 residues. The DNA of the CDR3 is TGTGCCTGGAGCGGGACAGGGGGCGGCTATGGCTACACCTTC. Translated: CAWSGTGGGYGYTF.

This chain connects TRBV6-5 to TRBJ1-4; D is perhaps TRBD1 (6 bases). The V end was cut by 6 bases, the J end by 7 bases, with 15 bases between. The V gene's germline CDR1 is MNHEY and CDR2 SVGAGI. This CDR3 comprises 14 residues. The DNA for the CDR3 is TGTGCCAGCAGCCCCACAGGGATGGGTGAAAAACTGTTTTTT. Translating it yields CASSPTGMGEKLFF.

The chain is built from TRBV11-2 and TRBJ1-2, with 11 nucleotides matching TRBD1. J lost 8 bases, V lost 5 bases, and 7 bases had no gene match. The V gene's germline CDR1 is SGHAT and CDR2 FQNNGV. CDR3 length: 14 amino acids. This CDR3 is CASSRGQGAWGYTF. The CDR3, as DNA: TGTGCCAGCAGCCGTGGACAGGGGGCCTGGGGCTACACCTTC.

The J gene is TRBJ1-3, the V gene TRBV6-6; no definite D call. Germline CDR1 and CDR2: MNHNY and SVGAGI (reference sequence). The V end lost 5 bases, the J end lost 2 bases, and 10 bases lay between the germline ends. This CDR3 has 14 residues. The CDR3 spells CASSPDLAGNTIYF. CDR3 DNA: TGTGCCAGCAGTCCGGACTTAGCTGGAAACACCATATATTTT.

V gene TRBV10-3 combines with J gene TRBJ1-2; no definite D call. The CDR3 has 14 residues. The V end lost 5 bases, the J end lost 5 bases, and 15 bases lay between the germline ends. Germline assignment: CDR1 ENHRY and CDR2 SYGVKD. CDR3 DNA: TGTGCCATCAGTCCCGGCAGGCCCGCATATGGCTACACCTTC. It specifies CAISPGRPAYGYTF.

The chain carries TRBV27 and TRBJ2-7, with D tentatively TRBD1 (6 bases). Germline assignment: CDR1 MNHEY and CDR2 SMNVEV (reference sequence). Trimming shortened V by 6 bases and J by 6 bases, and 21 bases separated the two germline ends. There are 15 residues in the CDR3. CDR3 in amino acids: CASSPRIRGIGEQYF. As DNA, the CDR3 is TGTGCCAGCAGCCCCCGGATCAGGGGTATCGGCGAGCAGTACTTC.

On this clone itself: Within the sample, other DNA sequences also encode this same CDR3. This CDR3 reads CASSFSGNQPQHF. The CDR3 DNA is TGTGCCAGCAGTTTTTCGGGCAATCAGCCCCAGCATTTT. V is TRBV12-3 or TRBV12-4 and J is TRBJ1-5; D is uncertain. The CDR3 is 13 amino acids. V was cut by 3 bases and J by 2 bases, with 5 bases left in between.

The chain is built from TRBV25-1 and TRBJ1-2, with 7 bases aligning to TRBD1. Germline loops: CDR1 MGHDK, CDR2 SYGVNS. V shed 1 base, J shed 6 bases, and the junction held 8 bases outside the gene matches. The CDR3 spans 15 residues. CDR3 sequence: CASSELNQGVNGYTF. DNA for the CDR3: TGTGCCAGCAGTGAATTGAATCAGGGGGTCAATGGCTACACCTTC.

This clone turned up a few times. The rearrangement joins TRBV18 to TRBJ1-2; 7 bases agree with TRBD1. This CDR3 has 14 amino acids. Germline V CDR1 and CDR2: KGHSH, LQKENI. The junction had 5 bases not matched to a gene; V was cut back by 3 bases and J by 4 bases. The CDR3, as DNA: TGTGCCAGCTCACCCGAAGCAGGGGGCTATGGCTACACCTTC. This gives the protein CASSPEAGGYGYTF.

The CDR3 DNA sequence: TGTGCCAGCAGTAGTAAGGGGTGGGACACTGAAGCTTTCTTT. Translating gives CASSSKGWDTEAFF. This chain joins TRBV7-9 and TRBJ1-1; D may be TRBD1 (5 bases). The CDR3 covers 14 residues. V dropped 6 bases and J dropped 3 bases, with 14 bases sitting between them. Germline CDR1 SEHNR, CDR2 FQNEAQ (reference sequence).

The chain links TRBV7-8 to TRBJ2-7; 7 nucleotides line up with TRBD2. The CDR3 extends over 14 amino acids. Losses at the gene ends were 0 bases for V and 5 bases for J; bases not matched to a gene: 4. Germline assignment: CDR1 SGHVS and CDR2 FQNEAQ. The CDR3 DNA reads TGTGCCAGCAGCTTAGCGGGAGGGCCGCACGAGCAGTACGTC. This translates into CASSLAGGPHEQYV.

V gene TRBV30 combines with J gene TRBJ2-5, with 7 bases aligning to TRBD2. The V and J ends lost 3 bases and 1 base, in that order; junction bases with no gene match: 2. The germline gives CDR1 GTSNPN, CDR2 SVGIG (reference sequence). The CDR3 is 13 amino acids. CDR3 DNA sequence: TGTGCCTGGAGCACGGGGGGCCAAGAGACCCAGTACTTC. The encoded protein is CAWSTGGQETQYF.

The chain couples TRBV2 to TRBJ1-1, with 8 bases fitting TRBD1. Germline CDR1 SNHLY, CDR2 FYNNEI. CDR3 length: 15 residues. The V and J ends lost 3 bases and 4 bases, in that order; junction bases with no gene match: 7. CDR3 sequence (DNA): TGTGCCAGCAGTGACCCCAGGGGGCCAGGCACTGAAGCTTTCTTT. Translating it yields CASSDPRGPGTEAFF.

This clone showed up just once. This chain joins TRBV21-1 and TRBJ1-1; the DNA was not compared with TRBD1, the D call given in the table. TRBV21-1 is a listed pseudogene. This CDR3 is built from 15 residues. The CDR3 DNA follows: TGTGCCAGCAGCAAATTGGCCAAGATGAACACTGAAGCTTTCTTT. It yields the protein CASSKLAKMNTEAFF.

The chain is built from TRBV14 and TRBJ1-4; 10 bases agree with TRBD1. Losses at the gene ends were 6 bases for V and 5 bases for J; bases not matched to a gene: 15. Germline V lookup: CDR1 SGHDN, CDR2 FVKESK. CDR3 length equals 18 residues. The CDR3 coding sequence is TGTGCCAGCAGTCGAAGGTTGACAGGGGGCACCGCCAATGAAAAACTGTTTTTT. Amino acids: CASSRRLTGGTANEKLFF.

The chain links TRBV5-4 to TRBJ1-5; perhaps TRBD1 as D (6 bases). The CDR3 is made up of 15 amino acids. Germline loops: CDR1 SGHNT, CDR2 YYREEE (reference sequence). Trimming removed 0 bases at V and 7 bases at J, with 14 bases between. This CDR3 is CASSLEQGVGQPQHF. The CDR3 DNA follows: TGTGCCAGCAGCTTGGAACAGGGAGTGGGACAGCCCCAGCATTTT.

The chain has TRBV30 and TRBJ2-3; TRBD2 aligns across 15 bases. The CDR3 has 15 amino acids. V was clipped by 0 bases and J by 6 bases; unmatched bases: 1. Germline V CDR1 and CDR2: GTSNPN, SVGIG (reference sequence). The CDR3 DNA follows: TGTGCCTGGAGTGTCGGACTAGCGGGGGGGGATACGCAGTATTTT. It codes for CAWSVGLAGGDTQYF.